The present TCR beta chain was sequenced within a study of shared clonotypes between healthy human individuals (dated by TCRdb to the early 2020s). For the study in its entirety: The cohort included a few men and two women between 18 and 49 years of age. To estimate repertoire size and how much clonotypes are shared between individuals, the study performed deep sequencing of blood TCR repertoires from about five healthy adults. Per donor, three plates each were used for CD4 naive and CD4 memory, two for CD8 naive, and one for CD8 memory. To increase sequencing depth and limit assay-specific biases, different laboratories used diverse techniques to prepare libraries and sequence TCR repertoires. Leukapheresis yielded between about 0.94 and 9 billion PBMCs per donor. Paper-wide results and their limitations: When several donors were compared, the shared fraction of clonotypes was 5% to 6.5% for naive CD4, roughly 3.4% for naive CD8, 2% to 2.5% for memory CD4, and 0.3% to 0.5% for memory CD8. Pairwise subsampling indicated that sequencing depth was expected to affect the degree of clonotype sharing among donors. Higher generation probabilities were observed for clonotypes shared by all four sorted-subset donors than for non-shared clonotypes. Rarefaction of sorted-subset datasets indicated incomplete sequencing despite the large sequencing depth. Estimated clonotype richness was generally larger for naive than for memory subsets. Sampling was restricted to blood, and TCR repertoires in tissue are likely to differ from TCR repertoires in blood. The genetic and exposure-history diversity represented was limited by the small number of donors.

This clone has a handful of counts. What this receptor recognizes is not known. Qualities for individual bases were not recorded, and no much larger clone is one base off. CD8 naive samples consisted of CD45RO-negative cells that were positively selected for CCR7, yielding a CD45RA+CCR7+ population without TemRA cells. The donors were healthy, HIV-negative adults with no recently reported acute infections or vaccinations. Every donor was a Caucasian adult residing in Nashville, Tennessee, USA. Blood was obtained by leukapheresis, after which PBMCs were separated by Ficoll-Histopaque density gradient centrifugation and cryopreserved in liquid nitrogen vapor phase. Purity and quantity of every magnetically sorted T cell population were checked by analytical flow cytometry. Genomic DNA was isolated from each sorted fraction and quantified by UV absorbance on a Nanodrop 2000c. Using the deep immunoSEQ assay, TCR CDR3 regions were amplified from genomic DNA by multiplex PCR. For each cell subset, the extracted genomic DNA was distributed evenly across all wells of several immunoSEQ 96-well plates, and each plate served as one replicate. For sorted subsets, around 0.2 ug genomic DNA, equal to about 30,000 T cell genomes, was loaded into each replicate PCR. Purified libraries were measured with a Qubit 3.0 fluorometer, size-checked on a Bioanalyzer 2100, and measured again with the KAPA Library Quantification kit. A separate single-read 150-cycle Illumina NextSeq 550 flow cell was used to sequence each immunoSEQ 96-well plate. The published analysis was carried out like this. Because the immunoSEQ output held only junctional sequences and lacked quality scores, the filtering could not match the filtering applied to full-length reads. Sequences were annotated with PyIR, a Python wrapper for IgBLAST v1.9, and V/J genes and CDR3 were assigned using IMGT germline references. Reads with weak V/J assignments (E-value above 1e-6), missing CDR3, stop codons, out-of-frame junctions, or ambiguous translated residues were removed. V3J clonotypes were defined as sequences sharing the same inferred V gene, J gene, and CDR3 amino acid sequence. Percentage overlap between repertoires was calculated by dividing the number of shared unique clonotypes by the size of the smaller repertoire. RTK rarefaction, the Chao1 estimator, and Recon v2.1 estimates of unobserved clonotypes were used to assess repertoire richness. For all TCRbeta clonotypes obtained by the gDNA method from several donors, generation probabilities were computed with OLGA. TCRdb retrieved this table from immuneACCESS and kept in-frame rearrangements only. Not all clones are present; in checked studies, unresolved V genes account for under half, and no reason is known for the remainder. V, J and clone size are taken as reported in that table, and D and trimming were inferred from the DNA itself. The sample contains almost 700,000 clones, around 92% of them found a single time. The top ten clones comprise roughly 22% of the sample.

The CDR3 contains 12 residues, cysteine and phenylalanine counted. Only CDR3 DNA is held: 36 bases, read in frame from base 1. V loses 1 base of germline sequence and J loses 4 bases, and the interval between the two ends is 5 bases. CDR1 and CDR2 (LGHNA, YNFKEQ) derive from the germline V gene. The source of this sequence is a man in his thirties or forties in good health. This chain is built from TRBV4-2 and TRBJ2-7, with the D gene not clear enough to name. The specimen sequenced was naive CD8+ T cells sorted from blood. The cell subset or site label here, explained by the study, means: CD45RA+CCR7+. The CDR3 corresponds to CASSQGLYEQYF. The nucleotide sequence reads as follows: TGTGCCAGCAGCCAAGGGCTATACGAGCAGTACTTC.